Sequencing of this TCR beta chain was carried out in a study of T cells in localized non-small cell lung cancer. Study findings and constraints: Density of T cells in blood, when higher, went with longer overall survival. A median around 55 of the top 100 tumor clones appeared in adjacent lung. Maximal T cell clonality occurred in uninvolved adjacent lung, with tumor ranking below it. Investigators sequenced only a single tumor region, leaving heterogeneity possible.

The CDR3 length is 14 residues. Germline-derived CDR1 and CDR2 are SEHNR and FQNEAQ (reference sequence). The V end lost 6 bases, the J end lost 2 bases, and 12 bases lay between the germline ends. This clone was seen once. Its antigen is undetermined. TCRdb's copy holds only in-frame clones and misses some; the assay was immunoSEQ multiplex PCR. In the table there are roughly 50,000 clones, around four fifths of which are singletons. This chain uses TRBV7-9 with TRBJ2-3; a possible D gene is TRBD2 (5 bases). This material consisted of peripheral blood, taken before any cancer treatment. This TCR came from a female donor of 60 years or more with stage II squamous cell lung carcinoma. The CDR3 DNA sequence: TGTGCCAGCAGGACCGGGGTACCCACAGATACGCAGTATTTT. This encodes CASRTGVPTDTQYF.